The T cell receptor (beta chain) under discussion was sequenced for a study of T cells after yellow fever vaccination. TCRdb independently ran MiXCR on the 5' RACE reads; one entry per CDR3 protein. The repertoire holds more than 450,000 distinct CDR3 sequences, around a fifth seen once, with about a sixth in the top ten. The V end lost 2 bases, the J end lost 4 bases, and 9 bases lay between the germline ends. Germline V lookup: CDR1 LGHNA, CDR2 YNFKEQ. The CDR3 length is 14 residues. The genes are TRBV4-2 and TRBJ1-5; D remains ambiguous. This clonotype was sampled from a man between 18 and 35 years old who received the YFV17D yellow fever vaccine. Sequenced material: PBMCs, taken approximately 20 days after the first yellow fever vaccination. CDR3 nucleotide sequence: TGTGCCAGCAGCCAATGGGTCTCAAATCAGCCCCAGCATTTT. Translating gives CASSQWVSNQPQHF.